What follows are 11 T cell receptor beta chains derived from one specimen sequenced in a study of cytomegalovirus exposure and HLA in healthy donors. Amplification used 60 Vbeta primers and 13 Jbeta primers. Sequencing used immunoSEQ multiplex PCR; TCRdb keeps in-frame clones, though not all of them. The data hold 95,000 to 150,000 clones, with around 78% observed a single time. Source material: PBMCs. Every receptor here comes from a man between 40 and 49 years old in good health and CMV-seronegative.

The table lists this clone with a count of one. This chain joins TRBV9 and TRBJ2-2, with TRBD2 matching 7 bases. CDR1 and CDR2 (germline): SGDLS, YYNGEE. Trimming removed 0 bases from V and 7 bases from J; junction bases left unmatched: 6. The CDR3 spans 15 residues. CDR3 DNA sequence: TGTGCCAGCAGCGTAGAATCGGGGGGAATCGGGGAGCTGTTTTTT. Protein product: CASSVESGGIGELFF.

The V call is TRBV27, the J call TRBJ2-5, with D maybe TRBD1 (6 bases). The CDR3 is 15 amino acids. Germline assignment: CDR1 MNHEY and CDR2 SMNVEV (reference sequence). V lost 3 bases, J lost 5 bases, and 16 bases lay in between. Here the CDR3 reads CASSFLSGVGETQYF. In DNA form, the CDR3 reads TGTGCCAGCAGTTTTTTGTCAGGGGTCGGGGAGACCCAGTACTTC.

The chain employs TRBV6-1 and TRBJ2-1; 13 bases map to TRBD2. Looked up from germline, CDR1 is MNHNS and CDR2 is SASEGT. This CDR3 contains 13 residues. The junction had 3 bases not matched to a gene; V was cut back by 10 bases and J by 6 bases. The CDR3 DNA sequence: TGTGCCATCAGGACTAGCGGGGGCAATGAGCAGTTCTTC. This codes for CAIRTSGGNEQFF.

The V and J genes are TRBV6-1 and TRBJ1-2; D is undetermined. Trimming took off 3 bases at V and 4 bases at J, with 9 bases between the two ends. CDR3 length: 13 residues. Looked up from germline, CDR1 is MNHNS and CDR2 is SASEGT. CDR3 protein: CASSDRRGYGYTF. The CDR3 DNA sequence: TGTGCCAGCAGTGACCGCCGGGGCTATGGCTACACCTTC.

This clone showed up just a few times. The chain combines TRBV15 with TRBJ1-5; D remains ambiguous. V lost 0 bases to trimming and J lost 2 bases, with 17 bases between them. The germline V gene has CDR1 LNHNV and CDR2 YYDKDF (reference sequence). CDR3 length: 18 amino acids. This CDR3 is CATSRESNTGSGNQPQHF. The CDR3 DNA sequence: TGTGCCACCAGCAGAGAGAGTAATACGGGTTCGGGCAATCAGCCCCAGCATTTT.

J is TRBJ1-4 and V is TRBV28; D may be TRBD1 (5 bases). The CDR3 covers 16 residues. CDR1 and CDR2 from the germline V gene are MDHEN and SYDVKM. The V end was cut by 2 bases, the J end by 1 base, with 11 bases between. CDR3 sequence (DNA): TGTGCCAGCAGTTTAGGGTGGGGGGGAACTAATGAAAAACTGTTTTTT. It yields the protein CASSLGWGGTNEKLFF.

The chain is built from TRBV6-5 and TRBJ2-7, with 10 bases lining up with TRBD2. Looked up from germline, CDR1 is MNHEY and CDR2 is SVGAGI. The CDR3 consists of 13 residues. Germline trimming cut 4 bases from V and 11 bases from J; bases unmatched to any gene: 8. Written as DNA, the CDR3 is TGTGCCAGCAGTTCCTTTAGCGGGGGGCAGAAGTACTTC. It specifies CASSSFSGGQKYF.

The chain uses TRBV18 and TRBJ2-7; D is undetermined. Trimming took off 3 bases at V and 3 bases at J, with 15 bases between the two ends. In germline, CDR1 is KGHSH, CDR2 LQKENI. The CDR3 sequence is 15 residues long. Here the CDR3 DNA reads TGTGCCAGCTCACCGCTACGGAGTCTAGACTACGAGCAGTACTTC. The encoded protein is CASSPLRSLDYEQYF.

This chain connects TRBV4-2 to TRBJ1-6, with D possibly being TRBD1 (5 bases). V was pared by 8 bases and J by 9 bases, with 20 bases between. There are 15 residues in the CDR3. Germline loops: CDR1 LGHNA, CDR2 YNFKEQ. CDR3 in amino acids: CASRPEAGRASPLHF. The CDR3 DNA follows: TGTGCCAGCCGACCGGAGGCAGGGAGGGCTTCACCCCTCCACTTT.

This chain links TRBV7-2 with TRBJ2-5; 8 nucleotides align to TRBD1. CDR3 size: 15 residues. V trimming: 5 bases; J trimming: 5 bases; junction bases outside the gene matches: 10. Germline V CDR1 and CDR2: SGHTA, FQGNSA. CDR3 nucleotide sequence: TGTGCCAGCAGCCCAAGGACAGGGACGGGGGAGACCCAGTACTTC. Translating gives CASSPRTGTGETQYF. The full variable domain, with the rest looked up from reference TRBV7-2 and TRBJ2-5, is GAGVSQSPSNKVTEKGKDVELRCDPISGHTALYWYRQSLGQGLEFLIYFQGNSAPDKSGLPSDRFSAERTGGSVSTLTIQRTQQEDSAVYLCASSPRTGTGETQYFGPGTRLLVL.

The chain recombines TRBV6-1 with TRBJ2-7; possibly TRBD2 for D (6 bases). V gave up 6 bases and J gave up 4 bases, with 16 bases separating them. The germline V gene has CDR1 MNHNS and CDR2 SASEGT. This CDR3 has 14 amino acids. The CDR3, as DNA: TGTGCCAGCAGGGATGACGGGAGCATTTACGAGCAGTACTTC. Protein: CASRDDGSIYEQYF.